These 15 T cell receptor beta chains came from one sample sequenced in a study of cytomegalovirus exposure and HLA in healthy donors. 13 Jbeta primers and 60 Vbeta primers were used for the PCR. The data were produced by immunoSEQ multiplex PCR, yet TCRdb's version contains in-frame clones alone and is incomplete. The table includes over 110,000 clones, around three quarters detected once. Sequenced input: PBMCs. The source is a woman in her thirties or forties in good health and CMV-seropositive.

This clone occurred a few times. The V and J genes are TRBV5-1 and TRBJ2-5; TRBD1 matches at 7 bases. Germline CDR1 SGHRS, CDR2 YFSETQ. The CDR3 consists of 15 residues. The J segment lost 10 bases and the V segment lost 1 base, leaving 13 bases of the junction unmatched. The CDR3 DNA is TGCGCCAGCAGCTTGATGGGACAGCGCATGGGGGACCAGTACTTC. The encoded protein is CASSLMGQRMGDQYF. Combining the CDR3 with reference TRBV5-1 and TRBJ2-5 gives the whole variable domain KAGVTQTPRYLIKTRGQQVTLSCSPISGHRSVSWYQQTPGQGLQFLFEYFSETQRNKGNFPGRFSGRQFSNSRSEMNVSTLELGDSALYLCASSLMGQRMGDQYFGPGTRLLVL.

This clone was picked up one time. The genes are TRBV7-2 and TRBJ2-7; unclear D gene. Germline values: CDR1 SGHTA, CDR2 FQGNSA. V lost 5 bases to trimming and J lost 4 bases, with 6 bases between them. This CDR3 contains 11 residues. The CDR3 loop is CASSPRYEQYF. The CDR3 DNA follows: TGTGCCAGCAGCCCGAGGTACGAGCAGTACTTC.

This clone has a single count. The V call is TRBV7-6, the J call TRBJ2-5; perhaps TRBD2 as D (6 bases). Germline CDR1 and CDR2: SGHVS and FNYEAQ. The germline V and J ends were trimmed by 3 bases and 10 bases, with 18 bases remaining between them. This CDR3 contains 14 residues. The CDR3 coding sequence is TGTGCCAGCAGCTTGGGGACTGGGAAATTAGTCCAGTACTTC. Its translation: CASSLGTGKLVQYF.

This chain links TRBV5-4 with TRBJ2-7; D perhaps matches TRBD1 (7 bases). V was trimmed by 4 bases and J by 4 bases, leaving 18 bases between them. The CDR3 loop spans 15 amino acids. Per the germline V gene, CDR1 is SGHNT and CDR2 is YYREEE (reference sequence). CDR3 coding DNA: TGTGCCAGCAGCCGTCCAGGGGGGTCGGATTACGAGCAGTACTTC. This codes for CASSRPGGSDYEQYF.

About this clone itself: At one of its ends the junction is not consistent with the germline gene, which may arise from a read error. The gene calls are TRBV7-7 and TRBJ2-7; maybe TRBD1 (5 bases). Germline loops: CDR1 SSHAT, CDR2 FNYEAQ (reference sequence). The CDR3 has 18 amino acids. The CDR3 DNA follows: TGTGCTAGCAGCTTAGGTGCAGGGTACGGGTTTAGTGCGTACGAGCAGTACTTC. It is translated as CASSLGAGYGFSAYEQYF. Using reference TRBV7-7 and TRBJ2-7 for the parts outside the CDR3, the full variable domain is GAGVSQSPRYKVTKRGQDVTLRCDPISSHATLYWYQQALGQGPEFLTYFNYEAQPDKSGLPSDRFSAERPEGSISTLTIQRTEQRDSAMYRCASSLGAGYGFSAYEQYFGPGTRLTVT.

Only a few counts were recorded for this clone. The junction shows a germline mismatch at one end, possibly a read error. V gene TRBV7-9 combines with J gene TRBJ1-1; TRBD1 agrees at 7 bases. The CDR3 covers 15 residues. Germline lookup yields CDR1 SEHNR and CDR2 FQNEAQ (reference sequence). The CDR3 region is CSSSLAPGGHTEAFF. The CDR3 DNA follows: TGTTCCAGCAGCTTAGCCCCAGGGGGGCACACTGAAGCTTTCTTT.

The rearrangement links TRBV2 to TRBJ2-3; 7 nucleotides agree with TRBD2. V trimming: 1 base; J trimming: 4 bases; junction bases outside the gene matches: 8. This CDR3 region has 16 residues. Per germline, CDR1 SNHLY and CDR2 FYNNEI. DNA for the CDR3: TGTGCCAGCAGTGAAGGGTCCGCCCGGGGGGCAGATACGCAGTATTTT. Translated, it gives CASSEGSARGADTQYF.

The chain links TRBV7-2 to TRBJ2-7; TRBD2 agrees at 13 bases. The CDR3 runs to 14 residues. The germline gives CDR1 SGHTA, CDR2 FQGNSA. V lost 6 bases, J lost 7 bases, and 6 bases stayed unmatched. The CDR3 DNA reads TGTGCCAGCAGTCCGGGACTAGCGGGATCAGAGCAGTACTTC. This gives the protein CASSPGLAGSEQYF.

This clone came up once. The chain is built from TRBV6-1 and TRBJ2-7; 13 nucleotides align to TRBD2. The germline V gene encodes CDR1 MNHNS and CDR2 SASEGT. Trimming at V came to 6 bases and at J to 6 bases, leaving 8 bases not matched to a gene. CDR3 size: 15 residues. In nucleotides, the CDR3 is TGTGCCAGCAGACTAGCGGGAGGGCCGGCGGGCGAGCAGTACTTC. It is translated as CASRLAGGPAGEQYF.

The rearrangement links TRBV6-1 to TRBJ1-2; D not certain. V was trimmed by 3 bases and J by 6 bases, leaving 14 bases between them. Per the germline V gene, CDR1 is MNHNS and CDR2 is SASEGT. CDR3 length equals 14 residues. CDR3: CASSEWAERDGYTF. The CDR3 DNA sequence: TGTGCCAGCAGTGAGTGGGCCGAAAGAGATGGCTACACCTTC.

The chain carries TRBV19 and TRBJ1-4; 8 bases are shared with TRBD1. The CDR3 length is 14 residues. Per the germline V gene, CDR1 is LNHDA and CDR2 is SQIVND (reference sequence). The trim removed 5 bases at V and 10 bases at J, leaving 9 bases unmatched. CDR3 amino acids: CASSVTGGVGKLFF. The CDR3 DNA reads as TGTGCCAGTAGTGTCACAGGGGGTGTGGGAAAACTGTTTTTT.

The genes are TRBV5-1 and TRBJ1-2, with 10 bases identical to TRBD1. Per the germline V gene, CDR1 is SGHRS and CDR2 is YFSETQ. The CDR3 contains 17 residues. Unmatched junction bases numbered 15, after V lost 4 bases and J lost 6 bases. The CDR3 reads CASSANRDRGAQDGYTF. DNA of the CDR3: TGCGCCAGCAGCGCCAATCGGGACAGGGGCGCTCAGGATGGCTACACCTTC.

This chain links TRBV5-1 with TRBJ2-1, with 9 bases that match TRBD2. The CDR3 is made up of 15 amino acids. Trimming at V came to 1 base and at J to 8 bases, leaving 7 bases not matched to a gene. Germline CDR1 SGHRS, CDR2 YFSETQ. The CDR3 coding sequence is TGCGCCAGCAGCTTGACCGGGTTAGCGGGAGATGAGCAGTTCTTC. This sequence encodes CASSLTGLAGDEQFF.

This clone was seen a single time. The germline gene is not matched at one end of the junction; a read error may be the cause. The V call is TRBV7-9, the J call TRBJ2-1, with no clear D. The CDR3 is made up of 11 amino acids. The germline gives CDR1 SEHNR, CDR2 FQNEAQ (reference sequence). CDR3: CSSSSAGEQFF. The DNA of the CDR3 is TGTTCCAGCAGCTCCGCAGGTGAGCAGTTCTTC.

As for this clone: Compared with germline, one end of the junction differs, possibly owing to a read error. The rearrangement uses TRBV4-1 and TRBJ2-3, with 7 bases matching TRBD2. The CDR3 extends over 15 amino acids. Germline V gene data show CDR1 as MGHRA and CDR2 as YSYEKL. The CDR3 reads CASSQGLTITDAQYF. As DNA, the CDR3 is TGCGCCAGCAGCCAGGGACTAACCATCACAGATGCGCAGTATTTT.